This is a list of T cell receptor beta chains from one sample in a study of blood T cell repertoires in COVID-19. Only in-frame clones appear in the TCRdb table, and some are missing; sequencing was by immunoSEQ multiplex PCR. The sample contains under 50,000 clones, around 86% of which appear only once. The specimen was peripheral blood. Receptors were obtained from a man aged 40-49 years with active COVID-19. Both conserved end residues are part of each CDR3. Each record gives: clone size, D gene, J gene, V gene, CDR3 DNA, CDR3 protein. D genes are given only for firm matches. The size of a clone is reported for some rows only, either as once, few or many, or as a class for expanded clones.

-	-	TRBJ2-5	TRBV21-1	TGTGCCAGCAGCAGCGGCTACCAAGAGACCCAGTACTTC	CASSSGYQETQYF
-	TRBD2	TRBJ2-7	TRBV6-5	TGTGCCGGATCTAGCGGGAGGGCCCTAGACGAGCAGTACTTC	CAGSSGRALDEQYF
-	TRBD2	TRBJ2-1	TRBV6-2/TRBV6-3	TGTGCCAGCAGTTACTCTCCTAGCGGGAGTTACCTCCACTACAATGAGCAGTTCTTC	CASSYSPSGSYLHYNEQFF
-	TRBD2	TRBJ2-1	TRBV9	TGTGCCAGCAGCGAGATACTAGCGGGAGCGGACAATGAGCAGTTCTTC	CASSEILAGADNEQFF
-	-	TRBJ2-7	TRBV19	TGTGCCAGTCGTAGTTGGTGGGGGCAGGCCTACGAGCAGTACTTC	CASRSWWGQAYEQYF
-	-	TRBJ1-1	TRBV7-8	TGTGCCAGCAGCTTGGGGGGGGTATTGAACACTGAAGCTTTCTTT	CASSLGGVLNTEAFF
-	-	TRBJ2-7	TRBV4-1	TGCGCCAGCAGCCCATTGTGGGGCGCCTACGAGCAGTACTTC	CASSPLWGAYEQYF
-	TRBD2	TRBJ2-5	TRBV9	TGTGGCAGCAGCGTAGGAGGGAGGGCCCCAGAGACCCAGTACTTC	CGSSVGGRAPETQYF
-	TRBD1	TRBJ2-1	TRBV7-3	TGTGCCAGCAGCTCTCGGACAGGTAACAATGAGCAGTTCTTC	CASSSRTGNNEQFF
-	TRBD1	TRBJ2-7	TRBV30	TGTGCCTGTCCCGGGACAGGGCCCTACGAGCAGTACTTC	CACPGTGPYEQYF
-	-	TRBJ2-1	TRBV11-2	TGTGCCAGCAGCTTATCGACACGGTACAATGAGCAGTTCTTC	CASSLSTRYNEQFF
-	TRBD1	TRBJ2-7	TRBV10-2	TGCGCCAGCAGTGCATTCGACAGGGGAGGCTACGAGCAGTACTTC	CASSAFDRGGYEQYF
-	TRBD1	TRBJ1-6	TRBV28	TGTGCCAGCAGTTTCAGGACAGGGGGAGGTTCACCCCTCCACTTT	CASSFRTGGGSPLHF
-	TRBD2	TRBJ2-1	TRBV27	TGTGCCAGCAGTTCCCTAGCGGGGCCCCTGGGGAATGAGCAGTTCTTC	CASSSLAGPLGNEQFF
-	TRBD2	TRBJ2-5	TRBV6-6	TGTGCCAGCAGCCGACCGTACCCGACTAGCGTCCAAGAGACCCAGTACTTC	CASSRPYPTSVQETQYF
-	-	TRBJ1-6	TRBV10-2	TGCGCCAGCAGCCCAGCCCTAGGGCGGGGAGGTTCACCCCTCCACTTT	CASSPALGRGGSPLHF
-	-	TRBJ2-3	TRBV2	TGTGCCAGCAGTGATCTTAGTCTAACAGATACGCAGTATTTT	CASSDLSLTDTQYF
-	-	TRBJ1-1	TRBV7-6	TGTGCCAGCAGCGCCGCGGTCGCGGAGAACACTGAAGCTTTCTTT	CASSAAVAENTEAFF
-	TRBD2	TRBJ2-5	TRBV30	TGTGCCTGGTCTCTAGCGGGTTGGGAGACCCAGTACTTC	CAWSLAGWETQYF
once	TRBD2	TRBJ2-3	TRBV5-4	TGTGCCAGCAGCTCGGGGACTAGCGGGTCTACAGATACGCAGTATTTT	CASSSGTSGSTDTQYF
-	TRBD2	TRBJ2-1	TRBV5-5	TGTGCCAGCAGCTTGGAAGCGGGGGCAGGTTTCCATGAGCAGTTCTTC	CASSLEAGAGFHEQFF
-	-	TRBJ2-7	TRBV15	TGTGCCACCAGCAGTAGGGACTCCTACCGTGAGCAGTACTTC	CATSSRDSYREQYF
-	-	TRBJ2-7	TRBV21-1	TGTGCCAGCAGCAAAGAGCCCTTTGGACATACCGAGCAGTACTTC	CASSKEPFGHTEQYF
-	TRBD2	TRBJ2-3	TRBV5-6	TGTGCCAGCAGCCCGGGAGGGCCGACAGATACGCAGTATTTT	CASSPGGPTDTQYF
-	-	TRBJ2-1	TRBV4-1	TGCGCCAGCAGCCGAGGGATCGATCACACCTACAATGAGCAGTTCTTC	CASSRGIDHTYNEQFF
-	TRBD1	TRBJ1-1	TRBV30	TGTGCCTGGCTTGATCCGGGACAGCTGGGGTCGGAAGCTTTCTTT	CAWLDPGQLGSEAFF
-	-	TRBJ1-2	TRBV7-6	TGTGCCAGCAGCCGTAGGGACACTGCGGGCGTCTACACCTTC	CASSRRDTAGVYTF
-	-	TRBJ1-1	TRBV6-1	TGTGCCAGCAGTGAAGTATCAGGACAATCTCGGGCTTTCTTT	CASSEVSGQSRAFF
-	-	TRBJ1-2	TRBV20-1	TGCAGTGCTACCCCAGGGGATGGCTACACCTTC	CSATPGDGYTF
-	TRBD1	TRBJ1-6	TRBV7-3	TGTGCCAGCAGCTTAGACAGGGTAGAGAATTCACCCCTCCACTTT	CASSLDRVENSPLHF
-	TRBD2	TRBJ2-2	TRBV7-3	TGTGCCAGCACATCAGGCAGCGGGAGTTTTCACACCGGGGAGCTGTTTTTT	CASTSGSGSFHTGELFF
few	-	TRBJ1-1	TRBV9	TGTGCCAGCAGCGTACGCGGTGACACTGAAGCTTTCTTT	CASSVRGDTEAFF
-	-	TRBJ1-1	TRBV28	TGTGCCAGCATAGCTTCCAACACTGAAGCTTTCTTT	CASIASNTEAFF
-	-	TRBJ1-2	TRBV29-1	TGCAGCGTTGAGGACAGTACTAACTATGGCTACACCTTC	CSVEDSTNYGYTF
-	-	TRBJ2-7	TRBV7-9	TGTGCCAGCAGCCAGGGGGGTCGCGACGGGAGAGTCGAGCAGTACTTC	CASSQGGRDGRVEQYF
-	TRBD1	TRBJ2-2	TRBV6-1	TGTGCCAGCAGTGTCTCGACAGGGGGGGTAAGCGGGGAGCTGTTTTTT	CASSVSTGGVSGELFF
-	TRBD1	TRBJ2-6	TRBV12-5	TGTGCTAGTGGACCCGGGACAGGGGGCTCTGGGGCCAACGTCCTGACTTTC	CASGPGTGGSGANVLTF
-	TRBD2	TRBJ2-3	TRBV19	TGTGCAGCTAGCGGGTCTGGTGGGACCACAGATACGCAGTATTTT	CAASGSGGTTDTQYF
once	-	TRBJ2-1	TRBV10-2	TGCGCCAGCAGTGGACTGCTCTACAATGAGCAGTTCTTC	CASSGLLYNEQFF
-	-	TRBJ2-2	TRBV5-6	TGTGCCAGCAGCTTGGCCCCCGGGAGAGGTACCGGGGAGCTGTTTTTT	CASSLAPGRGTGELFF
-	-	TRBJ2-1	TRBV5-1	TGCGCCAGCAGCTTGGAAGGGGTTTACAATGAGCAGTTCTTC	CASSLEGVYNEQFF